This TCR beta chain came from a study of human T cells and chemical hapten exposure. Turning to the study itself: Patch tests put 0.01% DPC on the upper back, read at 6 days.

This sample's time point: patch test 1, 2 weeks after DPC sensitization. As to treatment: therapeutic diphenylcyclopropenone sensitization with weekly scalp DPC. The authors' total RNA extraction used unfractionated whole blood. Overall study results and limits: TCRs exceeding 1 in 1000 frequency stayed unchanged with DPC sensitization.

In the case of this clonotype: What it binds is not known.

Single cDNA molecules in the library carried unique molecular identifiers attached during preparation. TCRdb itself ran the RACE reads through MiXCR, one entry per CDR3 protein. The sample holds 75,000 to 100,000 distinct CDR3 sequences, about 10% seen once. Source: whole blood, taken in connection with sensitization to the hapten diphenylcyclopropenone (DPC). This TCR was recovered from a man in his forties with alopecia areata. Some clones in this sample may be carry-over from other donors' samples.

CDR3 sequence (DNA): TGCGCCAGCAGCACAGGACTTAACAATGAGCAGTTCTTC. The encoded protein is CASSTGLNNEQFF. The rearrangement uses TRBV5-1 and TRBJ2-1; either TRBD1 or TRBD2 may supply D (5 bases each). The V gene lost 4 bases and the J gene lost 5 bases, with 10 bases spanning the gap. Germline CDR1 and CDR2: SGHRS and YFSETQ. CDR3 length: 13 residues. The full variable domain, its missing parts supplied by reference TRBV5-1 and TRBJ2-1, is KAGVTQTPRYLIKTRGQQVTLSCSPISGHRSVSWYQQTPGQGLQFLFEYFSETQRNKGNFPGRFSGRQFSNSRSEMNVSTLELGDSALYLCASSTGLNNEQFFGPGTRLTVL.